Presented here are 6 T cell receptor beta chains from one specimen sequenced in a study of shared clonotypes between healthy human individuals. The assay was immunoSEQ multiplex PCR, and TCRdb's table has in-frame clones only and misses some. The sample comprises around 2.1 million clones, around 95% of which are singletons, and less than 0.15% rests with the top ten. The sequenced material came from naive CD4+ T cells sorted from blood. Indicated subset: CD45RA+ positively selected. These receptor sequences come from a man aged 18 to 29 in good health.

The chain employs TRBV6-1 and TRBJ2-3; D is possibly TRBD1 (5 bases). Germline values: CDR1 MNHNS, CDR2 SASEGT. This CDR3 is built from 14 residues. Trimming pared 1 base from V and 7 bases from J, leaving 12 bases between. The CDR3 nucleotides read TGTGCCAGCAGTGAAGACAGGCAGCGTAATACGCAGTATTTT. It yields the protein CASSEDRQRNTQYF.

The chain uses TRBV5-6 and TRBJ2-1; D gene ambiguous. The CDR3 covers 11 residues. V was shortened by 4 bases and J by 12 bases, with 11 bases between the two germline ends. CDR1 is SGHDT, CDR2 YYEEEE, per germline. The CDR3 nucleotides are TGTGCCAGCAGCCACCCCGGCCGGCAGTTCTTC. Translated: CASSHPGRQFF.

The chain is built from TRBV18 and TRBJ2-7; 7 bases line up with TRBD2. The CDR3 is 15 residues long. The V gene's germline CDR1 is KGHSH and CDR2 LQKENI. V dropped 5 bases and J dropped 2; count of bases not matched to a gene: 9. The CDR3 nucleotides are TGTGCCAGCTCAAGGGCTAGCGGAGTTCCCTACGAGCAGTACTTC. It encodes CASSRASGVPYEQYF.

The chain employs TRBV11-2 and TRBJ1-1; 9 nucleotides match TRBD1. Germline CDR1 is SGHAT and CDR2 is FQNNGV. The CDR3 extends over 13 amino acids. After removal of 5 bases from V and 8 bases from J, the junction contained 6 bases not matched to a gene. CDR3 in amino acids: CASSPVTGGEAFF. CDR3 bases: TGTGCCAGCAGCCCCGTTACAGGGGGCGAAGCTTTCTTT. The entire variable domain, with the rest obtained from reference TRBV11-2 and TRBJ1-1, is as follows: EAGVAQSPRYKIIEKRQSVAFWCNPISGHATLYWYQQILGQGPKLLIQFQNNGVVDDSQLPKDRFSAERLKGVDSTLKIQPAKLEDSAVYLCASSPVTGGEAFFGQGTRLTVV.

The chain employs TRBV27 and TRBJ1-4; 7 nucleotides agree with TRBD1. CDR3 length: 14 residues. Looked up from germline, CDR1 is MNHEY and CDR2 is SMNVEV (reference sequence). V trimming: 4 bases; J trimming: 8 bases; junction bases outside the gene matches: 7. The chain's CDR3 is CASSSTGLGEKLFF. The DNA of the CDR3 is TGTGCCAGCAGTTCGACAGGGCTAGGGGAAAAACTGTTTTTT.

This clone was seen once. This chain uses TRBV6-5 with TRBJ1-1; D remains ambiguous. The V and J ends lost 5 bases and 5 bases respectively, with 12 bases between them. The CDR3 has 13 residues. The germline CDR1 and CDR2 sequences are MNHEY and SVGAGI. This CDR3 is CASSRSERTEAFF. CDR3 bases: TGTGCCAGCAGTCGCTCGGAGCGGACTGAAGCTTTCTTT.